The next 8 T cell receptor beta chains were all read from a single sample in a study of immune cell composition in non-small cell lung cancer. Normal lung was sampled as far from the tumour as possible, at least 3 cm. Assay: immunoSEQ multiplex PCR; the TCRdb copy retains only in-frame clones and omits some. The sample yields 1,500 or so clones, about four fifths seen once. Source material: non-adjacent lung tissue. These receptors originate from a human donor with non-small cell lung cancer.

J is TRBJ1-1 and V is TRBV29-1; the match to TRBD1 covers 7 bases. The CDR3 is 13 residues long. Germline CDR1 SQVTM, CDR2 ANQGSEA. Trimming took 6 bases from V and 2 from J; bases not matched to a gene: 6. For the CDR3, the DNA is TGCAGCGTCTACGGGACAGCAAACACTGAAGCTTTCTTT. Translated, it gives CSVYGTANTEAFF.

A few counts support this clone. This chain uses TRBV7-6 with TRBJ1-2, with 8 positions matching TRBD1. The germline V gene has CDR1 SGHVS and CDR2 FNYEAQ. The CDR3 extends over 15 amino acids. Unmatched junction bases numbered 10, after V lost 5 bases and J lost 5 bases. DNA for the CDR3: TGTGCCAGCAGCGAAGGACAGGGAGGGTTGTATGGCTACACCTTC. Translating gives CASSEGQGGLYGYTF.

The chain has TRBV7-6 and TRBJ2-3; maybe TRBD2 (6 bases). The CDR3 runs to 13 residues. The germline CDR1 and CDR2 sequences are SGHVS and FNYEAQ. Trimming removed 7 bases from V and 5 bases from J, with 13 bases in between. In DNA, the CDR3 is TGTGCCAGCACGGAGCGGGCAGGAGATACGCAGTATTTT. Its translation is CASTERAGDTQYF.

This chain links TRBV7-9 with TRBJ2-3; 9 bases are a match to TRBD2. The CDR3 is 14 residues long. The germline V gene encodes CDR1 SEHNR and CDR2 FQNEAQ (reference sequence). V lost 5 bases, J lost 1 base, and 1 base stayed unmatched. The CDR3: CASSPSGGTDTQYF. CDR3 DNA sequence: TGTGCCAGCAGCCCTAGCGGGGGCACAGATACGCAGTATTTT.

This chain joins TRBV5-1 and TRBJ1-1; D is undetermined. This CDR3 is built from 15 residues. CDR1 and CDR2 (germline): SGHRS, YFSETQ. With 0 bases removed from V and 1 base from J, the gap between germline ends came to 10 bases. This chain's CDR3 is CASSLVSGANTEAFF. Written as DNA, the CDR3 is TGCGCCAGCAGCTTGGTGTCGGGTGCGAACACTGAAGCTTTCTTT.

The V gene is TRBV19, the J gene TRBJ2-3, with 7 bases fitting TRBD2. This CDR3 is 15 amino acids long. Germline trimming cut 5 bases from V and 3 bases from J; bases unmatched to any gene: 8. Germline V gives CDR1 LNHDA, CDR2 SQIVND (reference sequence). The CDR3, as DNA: TGTGCCAGTAGTCCCAGGCTAGCGGTAACAGATACGCAGTATTTT. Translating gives CASSPRLAVTDTQYF.

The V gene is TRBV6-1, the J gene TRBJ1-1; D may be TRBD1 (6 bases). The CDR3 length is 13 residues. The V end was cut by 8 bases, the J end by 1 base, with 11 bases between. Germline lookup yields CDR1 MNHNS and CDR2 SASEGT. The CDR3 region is CASGQTGNTEAFF. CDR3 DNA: TGTGCCAGCGGACAGACAGGGAACACTGAAGCTTTCTTT.

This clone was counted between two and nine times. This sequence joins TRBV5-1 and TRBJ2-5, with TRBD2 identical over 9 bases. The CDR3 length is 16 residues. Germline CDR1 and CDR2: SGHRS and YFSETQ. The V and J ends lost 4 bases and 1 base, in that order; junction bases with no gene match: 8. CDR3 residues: CASSISGGRTQETQYF. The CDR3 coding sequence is TGCGCCAGCAGCATAAGCGGGGGGCGAACCCAAGAGACCCAGTACTTC. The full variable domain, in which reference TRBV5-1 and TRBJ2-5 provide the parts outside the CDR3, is KAGVTQTPRYLIKTRGQQVTLSCSPISGHRSVSWYQQTPGQGLQFLFEYFSETQRNKGNFPGRFSGRQFSNSRSEMNVSTLELGDSALYLCASSISGGRTQETQYFGPGTRLLVL.